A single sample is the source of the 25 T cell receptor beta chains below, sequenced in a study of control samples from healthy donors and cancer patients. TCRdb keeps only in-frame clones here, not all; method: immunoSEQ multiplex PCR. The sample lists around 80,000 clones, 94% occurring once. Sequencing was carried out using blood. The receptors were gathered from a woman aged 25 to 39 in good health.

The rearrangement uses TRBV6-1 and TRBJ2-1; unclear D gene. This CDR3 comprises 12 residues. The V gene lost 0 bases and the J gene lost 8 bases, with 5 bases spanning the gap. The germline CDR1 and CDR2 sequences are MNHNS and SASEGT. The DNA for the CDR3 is TGTGCCAGCAGTGAAGCTTCGGATGAGCAGTTCTTC. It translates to CASSEASDEQFF.

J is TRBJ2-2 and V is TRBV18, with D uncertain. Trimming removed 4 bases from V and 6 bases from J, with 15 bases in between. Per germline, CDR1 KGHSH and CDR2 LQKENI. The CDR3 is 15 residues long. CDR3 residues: CASSQVAGFAGELFF. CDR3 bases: TGTGCCAGCTCACAAGTGGCCGGGTTCGCCGGGGAGCTGTTTTTT.

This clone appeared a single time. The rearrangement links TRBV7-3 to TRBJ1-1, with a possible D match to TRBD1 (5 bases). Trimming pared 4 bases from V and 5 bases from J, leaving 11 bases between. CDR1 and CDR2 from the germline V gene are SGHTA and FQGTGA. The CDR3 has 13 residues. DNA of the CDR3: TGTGCCAGCAGCTCCCTGGGGGTGACTGAAGCTTTCTTT. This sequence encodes CASSSLGVTEAFF.

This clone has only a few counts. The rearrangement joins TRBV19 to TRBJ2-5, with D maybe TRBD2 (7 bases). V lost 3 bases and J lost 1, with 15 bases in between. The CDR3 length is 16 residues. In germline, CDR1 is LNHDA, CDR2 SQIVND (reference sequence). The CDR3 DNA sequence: TGTGCCAGTAGTATGGGCCAGGGGAGGGCCCAAGAGACCCAGTACTTC. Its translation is CASSMGQGRAQETQYF. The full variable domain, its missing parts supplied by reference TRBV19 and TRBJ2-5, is DGGITQSPKYLFRKEGQNVTLSCEQNLNHDAMYWYRQDPGQGLRLIYYSQIVNDFQKGDIAEGYSVSREKKESFPLTVTSAQKNPTAFYLCASSMGQGRAQETQYFGPGTRLLVL.

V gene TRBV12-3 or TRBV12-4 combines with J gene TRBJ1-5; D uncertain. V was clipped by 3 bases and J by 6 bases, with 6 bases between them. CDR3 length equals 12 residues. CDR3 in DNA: TGTGCCAGCAGTTTGGCTGGTCAGCCCCAGCATTTT. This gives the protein CASSLAGQPQHF.

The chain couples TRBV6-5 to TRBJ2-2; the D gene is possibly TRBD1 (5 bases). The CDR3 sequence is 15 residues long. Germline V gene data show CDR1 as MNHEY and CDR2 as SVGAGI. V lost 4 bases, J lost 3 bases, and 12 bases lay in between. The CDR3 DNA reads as TGTGCCAGCAGTTCGACAGATTTATACACCGGGGAGCTGTTTTTT. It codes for CASSSTDLYTGELFF.

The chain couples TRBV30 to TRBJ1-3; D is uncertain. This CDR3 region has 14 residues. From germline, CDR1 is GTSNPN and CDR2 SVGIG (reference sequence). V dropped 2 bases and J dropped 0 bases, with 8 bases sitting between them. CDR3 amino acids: CAWSKGISGNTIYF. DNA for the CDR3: TGTGCCTGGAGTAAAGGGATCTCTGGAAACACCATATATTTT.

CDR3 region: CASSPKAEHSPLHF. CDR3 DNA sequence: TGTGCCAGCAGCCCAAAGGCTGAGCATTCACCCCTCCACTTT. V usage is TRBV9 and J usage is TRBJ1-6; D unclear. V was shortened by 4 bases and J by 8 bases, with 13 bases between the two germline ends. Germline CDR1 and CDR2: SGDLS and YYNGEE. This CDR3 is built from 14 residues.

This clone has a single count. The chain's CDR3 is CSVGGGGWNEQFF. The CDR3 region has the DNA TGCAGCGTAGGCGGGGGGGGCTGGAATGAGCAGTTCTTC. The chain uses TRBV29-1 and TRBJ2-1; 9 bases are a match to TRBD2. With V trimmed by 6 bases and J by 7 bases, 7 bases remained unmatched. The CDR3 length is 13 residues. The germline V gene has CDR1 SQVTM and CDR2 ANQGSEA.

As DNA, the CDR3 is TGTGCCGCCACGGACAGCCCAACGGGCAATCAGCCCCAGCATTTT. Translated, it gives CAATDSPTGNQPQHF. The V and J genes are TRBV19 and TRBJ1-5, with a possible D match to TRBD1 (6 bases). The CDR3 is 15 residues long. Trimming shortened V by 11 bases and J by 2 bases, and 19 bases separated the two germline ends. The germline CDR1 and CDR2 sequences are LNHDA and SQIVND (reference sequence).

In DNA form, the CDR3 reads TGTGCCAGCAGCGAGGACGGACAGGGAACTGGAAACACCATATATTTT. Its protein is CASSEDGQGTGNTIYF. The rearrangement links TRBV5-4 to TRBJ1-3, with TRBD1 identical over 8 bases. This CDR3 contains 16 residues. Per the germline V gene, CDR1 is SGHNT and CDR2 is YYREEE (reference sequence). V was pared by 4 bases and J by 2 bases, with 8 bases of the junction left unmatched.

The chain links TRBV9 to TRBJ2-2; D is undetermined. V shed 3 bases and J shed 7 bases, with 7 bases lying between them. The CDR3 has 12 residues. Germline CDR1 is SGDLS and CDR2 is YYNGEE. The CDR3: CASSAVGGELFF. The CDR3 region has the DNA TGTGCCAGCAGCGCGGTTGGCGGGGAGCTGTTTTTT.

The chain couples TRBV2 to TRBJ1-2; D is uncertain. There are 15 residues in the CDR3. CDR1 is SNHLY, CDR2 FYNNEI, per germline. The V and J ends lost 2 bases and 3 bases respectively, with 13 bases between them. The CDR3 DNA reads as TGTGCCAGCAGTGAATCAGATAGGGTCGACTATGGCTACACCTTC. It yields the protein CASSESDRVDYGYTF. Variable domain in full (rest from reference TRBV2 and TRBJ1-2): EPEVTQTPSHQVTQMGQEVILRCVPISNHLYFYWYRQILGQKVEFLVSFYNNEISEKSEIFDDQFSVERPDGSNFTLKIRSTKLEDSAMYFCASSESDRVDYGYTFGSGTRLTVV.

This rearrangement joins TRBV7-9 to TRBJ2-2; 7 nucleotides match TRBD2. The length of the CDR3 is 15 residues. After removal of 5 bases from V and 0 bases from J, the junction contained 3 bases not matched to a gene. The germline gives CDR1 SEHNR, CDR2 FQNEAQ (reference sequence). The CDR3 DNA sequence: TGTGCCAGCAGCGAGGGACTAACGAACACCGGGGAGCTGTTTTTT. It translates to CASSEGLTNTGELFF.

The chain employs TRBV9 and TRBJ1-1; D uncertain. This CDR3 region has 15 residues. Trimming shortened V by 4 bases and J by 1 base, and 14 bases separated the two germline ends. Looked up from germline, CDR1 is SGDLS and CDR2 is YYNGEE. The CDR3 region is CASSPHFWGNTEAFF. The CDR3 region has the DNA TGTGCCAGCAGCCCACACTTCTGGGGGAACACTGAAGCTTTCTTT.

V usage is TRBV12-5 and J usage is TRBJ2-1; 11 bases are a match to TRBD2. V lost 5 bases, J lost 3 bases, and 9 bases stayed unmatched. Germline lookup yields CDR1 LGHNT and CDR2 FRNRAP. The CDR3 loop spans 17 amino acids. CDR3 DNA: TGTGCTAGTGGTCCACGGGGTAGCGGGGGGGTCTACAATGAGCAGTTCTTC. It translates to CASGPRGSGGVYNEQFF. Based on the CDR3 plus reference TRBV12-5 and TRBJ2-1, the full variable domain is DARVTQTPRHKVTEMGQEVTMRCQPILGHNTVFWYRQTMMQGLELLAYFRNRAPLDDSGMPKDRFSAEMPDATLATLKIQPSEPRDSAVYFCASGPRGSGGVYNEQFFGPGTRLTVL.

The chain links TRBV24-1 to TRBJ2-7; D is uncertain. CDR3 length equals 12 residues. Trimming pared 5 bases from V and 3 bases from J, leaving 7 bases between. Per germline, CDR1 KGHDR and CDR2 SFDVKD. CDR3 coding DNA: TGTGCCACCAGTGGAGAAGGCTACGAGCAGTACTTC. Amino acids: CATSGEGYEQYF.

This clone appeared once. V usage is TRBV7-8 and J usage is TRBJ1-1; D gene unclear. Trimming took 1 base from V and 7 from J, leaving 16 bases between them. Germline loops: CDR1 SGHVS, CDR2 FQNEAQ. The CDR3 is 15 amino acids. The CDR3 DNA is TGTGCCAGCAGCTTAGATGGTACTGAACATCGTGAAGCTTTCTTT. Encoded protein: CASSLDGTEHREAFF.

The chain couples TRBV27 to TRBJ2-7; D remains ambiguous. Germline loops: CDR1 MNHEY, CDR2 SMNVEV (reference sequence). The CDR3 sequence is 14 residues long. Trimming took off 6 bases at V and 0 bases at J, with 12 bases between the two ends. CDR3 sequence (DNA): TGTGCCAGCAGGATTCCCGGAACCTCCTACGAGCAGTACTTC. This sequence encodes CASRIPGTSYEQYF.

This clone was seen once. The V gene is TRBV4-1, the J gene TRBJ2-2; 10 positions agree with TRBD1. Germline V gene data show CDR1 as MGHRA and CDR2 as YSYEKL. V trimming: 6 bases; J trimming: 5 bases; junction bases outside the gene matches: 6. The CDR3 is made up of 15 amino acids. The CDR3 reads CASSLDRGSTGELFF. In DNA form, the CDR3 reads TGCGCCAGCAGTTTGGACAGGGGGAGTACCGGGGAGCTGTTTTTT.

CDR3 in amino acids: CASSFGQVATYEQYF. Here the CDR3 DNA reads TGTGCCAGCAGCTTCGGACAGGTCGCGACCTACGAGCAGTACTTC. The genes are TRBV6-5 and TRBJ2-7; 7 nucleotides align to TRBD1. V lost 6 bases to trimming and J lost 2 bases; unmatched junction nucleotides: 10. The CDR3 has 15 amino acids. The germline V gene encodes CDR1 MNHEY and CDR2 SVGAGI.

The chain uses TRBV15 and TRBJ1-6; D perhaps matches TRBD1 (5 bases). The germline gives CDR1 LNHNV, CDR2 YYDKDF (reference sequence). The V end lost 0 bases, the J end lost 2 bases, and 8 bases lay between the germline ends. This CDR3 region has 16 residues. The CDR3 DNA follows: TGTGCCACCAGCAGAGATGGGGGACCCTATAATTCACCCCTCCACTTT. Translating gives CATSRDGGPYNSPLHF. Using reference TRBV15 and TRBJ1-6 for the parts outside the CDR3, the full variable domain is DAMVIQNPRYQVTQFGKPVTLSCSQTLNHNVMYWYQQKSSQAPKLLFHYYDKDFNNEADTPDNFQSRRPNTSFCFLDIRSPGLGDTAMYLCATSRDGGPYNSPLHFGNGTRLTVT.

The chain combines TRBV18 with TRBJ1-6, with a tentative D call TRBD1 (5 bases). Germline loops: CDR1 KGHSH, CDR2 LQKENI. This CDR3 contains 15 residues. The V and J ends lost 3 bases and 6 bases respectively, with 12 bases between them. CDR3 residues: CASSPYDSLNSPLHF. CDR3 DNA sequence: TGTGCCAGCTCACCTTACGACAGCCTTAATTCACCCCTCCACTTT.

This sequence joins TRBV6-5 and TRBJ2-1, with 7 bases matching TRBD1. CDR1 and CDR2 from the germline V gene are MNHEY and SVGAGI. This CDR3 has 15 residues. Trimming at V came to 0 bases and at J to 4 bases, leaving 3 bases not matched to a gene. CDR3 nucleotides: TGTGCCAGCAGTTACTCGTTGACAGGGTACAATGAGCAGTTCTTC. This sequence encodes CASSYSLTGYNEQFF.

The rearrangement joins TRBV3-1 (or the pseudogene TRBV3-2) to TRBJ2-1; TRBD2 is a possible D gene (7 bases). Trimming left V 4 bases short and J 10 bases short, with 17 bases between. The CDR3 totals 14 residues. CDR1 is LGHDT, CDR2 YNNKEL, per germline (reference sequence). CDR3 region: CASSLLGGAGEQFF. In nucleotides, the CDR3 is TGTGCCAGCAGCCTATTGGGGGGGGCTGGAGAGCAGTTCTTC.